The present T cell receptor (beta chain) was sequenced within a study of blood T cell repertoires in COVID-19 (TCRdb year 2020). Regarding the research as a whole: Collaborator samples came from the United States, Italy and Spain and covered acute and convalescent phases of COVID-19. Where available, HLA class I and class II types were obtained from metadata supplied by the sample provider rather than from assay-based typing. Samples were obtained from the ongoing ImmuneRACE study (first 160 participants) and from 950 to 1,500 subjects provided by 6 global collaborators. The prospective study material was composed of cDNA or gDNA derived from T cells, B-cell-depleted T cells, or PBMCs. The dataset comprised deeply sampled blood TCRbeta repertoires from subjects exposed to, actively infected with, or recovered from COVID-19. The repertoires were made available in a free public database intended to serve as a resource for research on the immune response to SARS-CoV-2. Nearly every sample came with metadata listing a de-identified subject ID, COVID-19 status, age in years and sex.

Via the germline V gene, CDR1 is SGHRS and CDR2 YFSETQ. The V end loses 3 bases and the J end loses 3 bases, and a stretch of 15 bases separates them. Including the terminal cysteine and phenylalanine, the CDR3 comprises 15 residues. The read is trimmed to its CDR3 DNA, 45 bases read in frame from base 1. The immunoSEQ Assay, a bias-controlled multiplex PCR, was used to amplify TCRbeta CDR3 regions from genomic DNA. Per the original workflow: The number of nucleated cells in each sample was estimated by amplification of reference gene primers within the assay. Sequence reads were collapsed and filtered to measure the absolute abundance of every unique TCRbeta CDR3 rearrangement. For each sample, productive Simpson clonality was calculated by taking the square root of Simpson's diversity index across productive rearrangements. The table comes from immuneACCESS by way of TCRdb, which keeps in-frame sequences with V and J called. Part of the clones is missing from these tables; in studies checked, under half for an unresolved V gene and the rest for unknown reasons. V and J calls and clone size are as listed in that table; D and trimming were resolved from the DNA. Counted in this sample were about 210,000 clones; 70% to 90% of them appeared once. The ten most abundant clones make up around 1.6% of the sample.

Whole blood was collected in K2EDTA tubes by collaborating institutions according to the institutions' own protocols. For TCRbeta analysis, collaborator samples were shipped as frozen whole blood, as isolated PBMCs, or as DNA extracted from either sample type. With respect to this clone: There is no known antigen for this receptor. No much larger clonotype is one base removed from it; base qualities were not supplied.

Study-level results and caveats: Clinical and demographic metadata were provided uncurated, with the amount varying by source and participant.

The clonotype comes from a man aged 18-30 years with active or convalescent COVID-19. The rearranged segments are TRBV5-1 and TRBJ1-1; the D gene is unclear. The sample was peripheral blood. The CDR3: CASSSFGVADTEAFF. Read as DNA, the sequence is TGCGCCAGCAGCTCGTTCGGGGTTGCGGACACTGAAGCTTTCTTT.